The 29 T cell receptor beta chains in this list originate from one sample, sequenced in a study of blood T cell repertoires in COVID-19. Produced via immunoSEQ multiplex PCR; TCRdb's table is partial and in-frame only. The sample has about 200,000 clones; roughly 86% are singletons. The sequenced material came from peripheral blood. These receptors were obtained from a man between 60 and 70 years old with acute or convalescent COVID-19.

The chain's CDR3 is CASRRGQVNTEAFF. The CDR3, as DNA: TGTGCCAGCAGAAGGGGACAGGTGAACACTGAAGCTTTCTTT. The chain has TRBV27 and TRBJ1-1; 8 bases align to TRBD1. The CDR3 totals 14 residues. Germline values: CDR1 MNHEY, CDR2 SMNVEV (reference sequence). The ends lost 6 bases at V and 0 bases at J; junction bases unmatched: 3.

DNA for the CDR3: TGTGCCAGCACCCTCGGGGTTTGGGGTAATTCACCCCTCCACTTT. It specifies CASTLGVWGNSPLHF. V and J are TRBV27 and TRBJ1-6; D ambiguous. Between the trimmed V and J ends, which lost 7 bases and 6 bases, there was a span of 16 bases. This CDR3 is built from 15 residues. Germline loops: CDR1 MNHEY, CDR2 SMNVEV (reference sequence).

This chain uses TRBV19 with TRBJ2-1, with 7 bases fitting TRBD1. CDR1 and CDR2 from the germline V gene are LNHDA and SQIVND (reference sequence). The CDR3 contains 16 residues. V gave up 3 bases and J gave up 2 bases; unmatched junction bases: 7. The CDR3 protein is CASSIRQGIAYNEQFF. The CDR3 region has the DNA TGTGCCAGTAGTATCCGACAGGGAATCGCCTACAATGAGCAGTTCTTC. The full variable domain, with the rest looked up from reference TRBV19 and TRBJ2-1, is DGGITQSPKYLFRKEGQNVTLSCEQNLNHDAMYWYRQDPGQGLRLIYYSQIVNDFQKGDIAEGYSVSREKKESFPLTVTSAQKNPTAFYLCASSIRQGIAYNEQFFGPGTRLTVL.

The chain employs TRBV11-3 and TRBJ2-5, with D perhaps matching TRBD2 (6 bases). The germline CDR1 and CDR2 sequences are SGHNT and YENEEA. The germline V and J ends were trimmed by 1 base and 5 bases, with 20 bases remaining between them. The CDR3 runs to 17 residues. CDR3 residues: CASSLGTIASGRETQYF. CDR3 nucleotides: TGTGCCAGCAGCTTAGGGACTATCGCATCTGGGAGGGAGACCCAGTACTTC.

The V call is TRBV3-1 (or the pseudogene TRBV3-2), the J call TRBJ2-1; no firm D call. The CDR3 loop spans 11 amino acids. Germline loops: CDR1 LGHDT, CDR2 YNNKEL (reference sequence). Trimming removed 5 bases at V and 5 bases at J, with 4 bases between. As DNA, the CDR3 is TGTGCCAGCAGCGCGCACAATGAGCAGTTCTTC. Its translation: CASSAHNEQFF.

This clone was counted once. The chain joins TRBV11-2 to TRBJ2-1, with TRBD2 identical over 8 bases. The V and J ends lost 3 bases and 6 bases, in that order; junction bases with no gene match: 7. The CDR3 spans 15 residues. The germline gives CDR1 SGHAT, CDR2 FQNNGV. The CDR3: CASSLLAGGPNEQFF. The CDR3 nucleotides read TGTGCCAGCAGCTTGCTTGCGGGGGGCCCCAATGAGCAGTTCTTC.

In its sample, this clone was seen once. The rearrangement links TRBV6-6 to TRBJ2-1, with TRBD2 matching over 8 bases. Germline lookup yields CDR1 MNHNY and CDR2 SVGAGI (reference sequence). V shed 2 bases and J 6 bases; nucleotides not matched to a gene: 9. CDR3 length: 16 amino acids. The CDR3 loop is CASSYPNGGGPNEQFF. The CDR3 DNA is TGTGCCAGCAGTTACCCTAACGGCGGGGGGCCCAATGAGCAGTTCTTC.

The chain recombines TRBV6-4 with TRBJ2-7; 9 nucleotides align to TRBD1. The CDR3 consists of 16 residues. V lost 3 bases to trimming and J lost 2 bases; unmatched junction nucleotides: 8. The V gene's germline CDR1 is MRHNA and CDR2 SNTAGT. The CDR3 sequence is CASSEGAGTGPYEQYF. CDR3 nucleotide sequence: TGTGCCAGCAGTGAAGGGGCCGGGACAGGGCCCTACGAGCAGTACTTC.

This sequence joins TRBV7-3 and TRBJ2-3, with 9 positions matching TRBD2. Trimming removed 5 bases from V and 9 bases from J; junction bases left unmatched: 21. This CDR3 region has 18 residues. Germline-derived CDR1 and CDR2 are SGHTA and FQGTGA. For the CDR3, the DNA is TGTGCCAGCAGCCCCGCGGTGTCTTTTAGCGGGGGACCCATGACGCAGTATTTT. Residues: CASSPAVSFSGGPMTQYF.

The genes are TRBV3-1 (or the pseudogene TRBV3-2) and TRBJ2-3; TRBD2 matches 14 bases. This CDR3 is built from 17 residues. The germline gives CDR1 LGHDT, CDR2 YNNKEL (reference sequence). The V segment lost 2 bases and the J segment 1 base; nucleotides outside the gene matches: 2. The CDR3 sequence: CASSQWGLAGGTDTQYF. The CDR3 DNA reads TGTGCCAGCAGCCAATGGGGACTAGCGGGGGGCACAGATACGCAGTATTTT.

The chain employs TRBV25-1 and TRBJ1-3; D call uncertain. The CDR3 spans 16 residues. Trimming took off 2 bases at V and 0 bases at J, with 11 bases between the two ends. Germline CDR1 is MGHDK and CDR2 is SYGVNS. The CDR3 coding sequence is TGTGCCAGCAGTGAACGCGGCAGCAGCTCTGGAAACACCATATATTTT. Translation: CASSERGSSSGNTIYF.

The V call is TRBV2, the J call TRBJ1-1; a possible D gene is TRBD1 (5 bases). Trimming took 6 bases from V and 7 from J, leaving 15 bases between them. Germline V gene sequence: CDR1 SNHLY, CDR2 FYNNEI. The length of the CDR3 is 13 residues. The CDR3 nucleotides read TGTGCCAGCAGATACCTACAGGTAAATGAAGCTTTCTTT. Residues: CASRYLQVNEAFF.

The rearrangement joins TRBV18 to TRBJ2-7, with 10 nucleotides matching TRBD1. Germline CDR1 is KGHSH and CDR2 is LQKENI. This CDR3 has 15 amino acids. V lost 4 bases, J lost 5 bases, and 8 bases stayed unmatched. As DNA, the CDR3 is TGTGCCAGCTCACGCGGACAGGGGGTTAGCGACGAGCAGTACTTC. Its translation is CASSRGQGVSDEQYF.

As regards this clone: In the same sample, other DNA sequences code for this CDR3. This rearrangement joins TRBV9 to TRBJ2-5; D is perhaps TRBD2 (6 bases). In germline, CDR1 is SGDLS, CDR2 YYNGEE. V lost 0 bases and J 2 bases, leaving 11 bases between the germline ends. The CDR3 is 15 amino acids. CDR3 in amino acids: CASSVGGVYQETQYF. In nucleotides, the CDR3 is TGTGCCAGCAGCGTAGGGGGGGTCTATCAAGAGACCCAGTACTTC.

This chain uses TRBV5-4 with TRBJ2-7; TRBD2 matches at 15 bases. Trimming at V came to 4 bases and at J to 6 bases, leaving 2 bases not matched to a gene. The length of the CDR3 is 14 residues. CDR1 and CDR2 from the germline V gene are SGHNT and YYREEE (reference sequence). CDR3 coding DNA: TGTGCCAGCAGCCTGGGACTAGCGGGGGGCGAGCAGTACTTC. The encoded protein is CASSLGLAGGEQYF.

This clone was counted only a few times. This rearrangement joins TRBV6-5 to TRBJ2-3; TRBD1 aligns across 10 bases. Germline V gene data show CDR1 as MNHEY and CDR2 as SVGAGI. V gave up 6 bases and J gave up 3 bases; unmatched junction bases: 3. The CDR3 is 14 amino acids. CDR3 in amino acids: CASSGQGVTDTQYF. CDR3 nucleotide sequence: TGTGCCAGCAGCGGACAGGGGGTGACAGATACGCAGTATTTT.

This clone was seen only once. V usage is TRBV6-5 and J usage is TRBJ1-1; TRBD1 is a possible D gene (5 bases). Germline values: CDR1 MNHEY, CDR2 SVGAGI. V was pared by 6 bases and J by 3 bases, with 17 bases between. This CDR3 has 15 amino acids. CDR3 coding DNA: TGTGCCAGCAGCGTGAACCGGGGAGGGGACACTGAAGCTTTCTTT. Translation gives CASSVNRGGDTEAFF.

This clone was recorded only once. J is TRBJ2-5 and V is TRBV24-1, with D perhaps matching TRBD1 (5 bases). V dropped 2 bases and J dropped 1 base, with 10 bases sitting between them. The CDR3 extends over 15 amino acids. Looked up from germline, CDR1 is KGHDR and CDR2 is SFDVKD. CDR3 residues: CATSDSQGTQETQYF. In nucleotides, the CDR3 is TGTGCCACCAGTGATTCGCAGGGTACCCAAGAGACCCAGTACTTC.

The CDR3 sequence is CATTSGGASYEQYF. In DNA, the CDR3 is TGTGCCACCACGAGCGGGGGGGCCTCCTACGAGCAGTACTTC. The chain couples TRBV10-3 to TRBJ2-7; 10 bases map to TRBD2. CDR3 length: 14 amino acids. CDR1 is ENHRY and CDR2 is SYGVKD in the germline V gene. V was clipped by 10 bases and J by 0 bases; unmatched bases: 6.

The rearrangement uses TRBV14 and TRBJ2-7; D is unresolved. The germline V gene has CDR1 SGHDN and CDR2 FVKESK. Trimming cost V 1 base and J 4 bases, with 5 bases left between them. The CDR3 spans 12 residues. The CDR3 DNA is TGTGCCAGCAGCCAAGTCCCGTACGAGCAGTACTTC. Protein: CASSQVPYEQYF.

J is TRBJ1-6 and V is TRBV5-3; 8 positions match TRBD1. TRBV5-3 falls under the ORF class, with uncertain function. The CDR3 spans 18 residues. V trimming: 8 bases; J trimming: 1 base; junction bases outside the gene matches: 14. In nucleotides, the CDR3 is TGTGCCAGTCTTGAAGGACAGGGATGTGGTTCCTATAATTCACCCCTCCACTTT. It translates to CASLEGQGCGSYNSPLHF.

A single count supports this clone. J is TRBJ2-7 and V is TRBV11-2, with D perhaps matching TRBD1 (6 bases). The CDR3 covers 13 residues. V was trimmed by 2 bases and J by 2 bases, leaving 7 bases between them. Per the germline V gene, CDR1 is SGHAT and CDR2 is FQNNGV. The CDR3 spells CASSLKGAYEQYF. CDR3 nucleotide sequence: TGTGCCAGCAGCTTAAAGGGGGCCTACGAGCAGTACTTC.

This chain connects TRBV12-3 or TRBV12-4 to TRBJ2-7, with 7 bases fitting TRBD1. J lost 2 bases, V lost 5 bases, and 3 bases had no gene match. This CDR3 is built from 13 residues. CDR3 coding DNA: TGTGCCAGCAGTGCCGGGACAGCCTACGAGCAGTACTTC. Translating it yields CASSAGTAYEQYF.

This chain joins TRBV10-2 and TRBJ1-6; 8 bases agree with TRBD1. J was trimmed by 0 bases and V by 0 bases; bases with no gene match: 10. This CDR3 is built from 20 residues. CDR1 is WSHSY and CDR2 is SAAADI in the germline V gene. The CDR3 DNA sequence: TGCGCCAGCAGTGAGTCTTTCTCAGGGGGCGGCAGCTCCTATAATTCACCCCTCCACTTT. Amino acid sequence: CASSESFSGGGSSYNSPLHF.

The V call is TRBV4-1, the J call TRBJ2-7; 9 bases fit TRBD1. This CDR3 has 13 amino acids. Germline V gene data show CDR1 as MGHRA and CDR2 as YSYEKL. V trimming: 6 bases; J trimming: 7 bases; junction bases outside the gene matches: 7. The CDR3 spells CASRGTGMREQYF. The CDR3 nucleotides read TGCGCCAGCAGAGGGACAGGGATGCGGGAGCAGTACTTC.

The chain links TRBV9 to TRBJ1-2; no clear D. CDR3 size: 14 residues. CDR1 is SGDLS, CDR2 YYNGEE, per germline. The V end lost 0 bases, the J end lost 3 bases, and 9 bases lay between the germline ends. CDR3 sequence reads: CASSVGHPDYGYTF. CDR3 DNA: TGTGCCAGCAGCGTAGGACACCCGGACTATGGCTACACCTTC.

V is TRBV18 and J is TRBJ2-3; 13 positions match TRBD2. The germline V gene encodes CDR1 KGHSH and CDR2 LQKENI. This CDR3 spans 16 amino acids. The V gene end was trimmed by 6 bases and the J gene end by 5 bases; junction bases not matched to a gene: 8. The CDR3 DNA sequence: TGTGCCAGCTCCCGGACTAGCGGGGGTTCTATAGATACGCAGTATTTT. Its protein product is CASSRTSGGSIDTQYF. Based on the CDR3 plus reference TRBV18 and TRBJ2-3, the full variable domain is NAGVMQNPRHLVRRRGQEARLRCSPMKGHSHVYWYRQLPEEGLKFMVYLQKENIIDESGMPKERFSAEFPKEGPSILRIQQVVRGDSAAYFCASSRTSGGSIDTQYFGPGTRLTVL.

The rearrangement links TRBV5-1 to TRBJ2-3; 8 nucleotides match TRBD1. Germline assignment: CDR1 SGHRS and CDR2 YFSETQ. V lost 0 bases and J lost 5; bases outside the gene matches: 8. This CDR3 region has 16 residues. The CDR3 loop reads CASSLARGQAKDTQYF. CDR3 DNA: TGCGCCAGCAGCTTGGCGAGGGGACAGGCCAAAGATACGCAGTATTTT.

The gene calls are TRBV4-1 and TRBJ2-3, with 9 bases lining up with TRBD2. In germline, CDR1 is MGHRA, CDR2 YSYEKL. Trimming took 0 bases from V and 3 from J; bases not matched to a gene: 10. The CDR3 has 18 amino acids. CDR3 sequence (DNA): TGCGCCAGCAGCCAAGATATCGGCGGGGGGGCCGGAACAGATACGCAGTATTTT. This codes for CASSQDIGGGAGTDTQYF.